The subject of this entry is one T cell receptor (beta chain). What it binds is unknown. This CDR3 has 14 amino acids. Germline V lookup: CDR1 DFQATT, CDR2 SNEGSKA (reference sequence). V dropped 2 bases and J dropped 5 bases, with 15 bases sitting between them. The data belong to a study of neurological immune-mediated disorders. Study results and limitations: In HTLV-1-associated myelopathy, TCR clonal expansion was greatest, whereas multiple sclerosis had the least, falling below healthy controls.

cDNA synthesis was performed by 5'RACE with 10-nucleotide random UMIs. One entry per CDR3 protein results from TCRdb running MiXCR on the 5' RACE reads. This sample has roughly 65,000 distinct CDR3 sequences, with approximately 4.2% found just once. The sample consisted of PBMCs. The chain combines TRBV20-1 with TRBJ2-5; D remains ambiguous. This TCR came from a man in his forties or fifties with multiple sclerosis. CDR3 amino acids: CSARSPGPTETQYF. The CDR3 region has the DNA TGCAGTGCTAGAAGCCCGGGCCCAACGGAGACCCAGTACTTC.